The sequence of this T cell receptor (beta chain) was determined in a study of blood T cell repertoires in COVID-19. As for the study in general: The United States, Italy and Spain supplied acute and convalescent COVID-19 samples. PBMCs, B-cell-depleted T cells, or T cells provided the cDNA or gDNA that made up the material.

As processed by the authors: Amplification of reference gene primers was used by the study to estimate nucleated cell counts. Method: immunoSEQ multiplex PCR; TCRdb's copy keeps in-frame clones and lacks some. The DNA was the basis for D and trimming; V, J and clone size are from that table. The table records roughly 190,000 clones, 85% of them present only once. CDR1 and CDR2 (germline): MDHEN, SYDVKM. V lost 5 bases and J lost 3; bases outside the gene matches: 10. The CDR3 is 16 amino acids. The TCR originated in a woman aged 60-75 years with acute or convalescent COVID-19. The chain combines TRBV28 with TRBJ1-5, with 7 positions matching TRBD1. Sequencing was carried out using peripheral blood. The CDR3 DNA follows: TGTGCCAGCAGTCCCCGACAGGGCAGGAACAATCAGCCCCAGCATTTT. Residues: CASSPRQGRNNQPQHF.